The source of this T cell receptor (beta chain) is a study of vaccination and CD4 T cells after COVID-19. Treatment of the sample: approximately nine-day PBMC culture with coronavirus spike peptide pools or control peptides (ViraFEST assay). Pre-COVID-19 pandemic sampling (2011-2018) yielded the unexposed donor's CD4+ T cells. On this clonotype: Its target is unknown.

The Oncomine TCR Beta short-read assay was applied to DNA of cultured CD4+ T cells. TCRdb re-called the PCR reads through MiXCR, storing one row per CDR3 protein. Of under 7,500 distinct CDR3 sequences listed, roughly 53% are singletons. The CDR3 totals 17 residues. Germline-derived CDR1 and CDR2 are LNHNV and YYDKDF (reference sequence). The V end was cut by 0 bases, the J end by 2 bases, with 14 bases between. The receptor's source is a human donor in good health. The specimen sequenced was CD4+ T cells from blood, cultured in vitro. The gene calls are TRBV15 and TRBJ2-4; D possibly matches TRBD1 or TRBD2 (5 bases each). The CDR3 DNA follows: TGTGCCACCAGCAGAGATGGGGGTCTCGGGCCCAAAAACATTCAGTACTTC. Translating it yields CATSRDGGLGPKNIQYF.